Listed below are T cell receptor beta chains from one sample, sequenced in a study of T-cell reconstitution after alpha-beta-depleted transplantation in children. Each CDR3 protein is one row after TCRdb ran MiXCR on the PCR reads. The sample includes about 540,000 distinct CDR3 sequences, about 16% of them seen just once. Sequencing used PBMCs from the stem cell graft donor, obtained from the stem cell graft. The receptors shown here come from a human donor who donated a stem cell graft to a child with acute lymphoblastic leukemia. The CDR3 runs from the conserved cysteine through the conserved F or W. A D gene is named only where the DNA matches it firmly. Size values are once, few and many counts, or a class for expanded clones, and some rows have none.

d_gene | j_gene | v_gene | abundance | CDR3aa | CDR3nt
NA | TRBJ1-2 | TRBV12-3/TRBV12-4 | few | CASSPGIGGYTF | TGTGCCAGCAGCCCAGGAATAGGAGGCTACACCTTC
TRBD2 | TRBJ2-7 | TRBV20-1 | NA | CSARVSLAADYEQYF | TGCAGTGCTAGAGTATCCCTAGCGGCTGACTACGAGCAGTACTTC
TRBD1 | TRBJ1-5 | TRBV20-1 | few | CSARRTDRVNSNQPQHF | TGCAGTGCTAGAAGAACGGACAGGGTTAATAGCAATCAGCCCCAGCATTTT
NA | TRBJ2-7 | TRBV5-1 | NA | CASSIDSKAYEQYF | TGCGCCAGCAGCATTGACTCGAAAGCCTACGAGCAGTACTTC
NA | TRBJ1-2 | TRBV29-1 | few | CSVEDPRTMGGYTF | TGCAGCGTTGAAGATCCCCGGACAATGGGTGGCTACACCTTC
NA | TRBJ2-3 | TRBV2 | few | CASTPAPGYISTDTQYF | TGTGCCAGCACCCCAGCCCCCGGGTATATCTCCACAGATACGCAGTATTTT
NA | TRBJ2-7 | TRBV30 | few | CAWGASSYEQYF | TGTGCCTGGGGAGCGAGCTCCTACGAGCAGTACTTC
NA | TRBJ1-2 | TRBV5-1 | few | CASSPPRSGGYGYTF | TGCGCCAGCAGCCCTCCCCGGTCGGGGGGCTATGGCTACACCTTC
TRBD2 | TRBJ2-7 | TRBV7-9 | few | CASSPLTGGSSYEQYF | TGTGCCAGCAGCCCACTCACTGGCGGGAGTTCCTACGAGCAGTACTTC
NA | TRBJ2-7 | TRBV20-1 | few | CSAPSNYEQYF | TGCAGCGCCCCCTCCAACTACGAGCAGTACTTC
NA | TRBJ1-2 | TRBV4-1 | NA | CASSQESPRGYGYTF | TGCGCCAGCAGCCAAGAGTCACCCAGGGGATATGGCTACACCTTC
NA | TRBJ1-2 | TRBV5-1 | NA | CASSLQGLDGYTF | TGCGCCAGCAGCTTGCAGGGACTGGACGGCTACACCTTC
NA | TRBJ1-5 | TRBV19 | NA | CASSIERWGNQPQHF | TGTGCCAGTAGTATAGAAAGATGGGGCAATCAGCCCCAGCATTTT
NA | TRBJ2-1 | TRBV4-1 | few | CASSLPSYNEQFF | TGCGCCAGCAGCCTACCCTCCTACAATGAGCAGTTCTTC
TRBD1 | TRBJ1-2 | TRBV5-1 | few | CASSPKVGGQDPYYYGYTF | TGCGCCAGCAGCCCCAAAGTAGGGGGACAGGACCCCTATTACTATGGCTACACCTTC
NA | TRBJ2-1 | TRBV5-6 | NA | CASSLGETNEQFF | TGTGCCAGCAGCCTGGGAGAGACCAATGAGCAGTTCTTC
TRBD2 | TRBJ2-1 | TRBV5-6 | NA | CASSLGLAGKLNEQFF | TGTGCCAGCAGCCTCGGACTAGCGGGAAAGTTGAATGAGCAGTTCTTC
TRBD1 | TRBJ2-5 | TRBV12-3/TRBV12-4 | NA | CASSLSTGGRETQYF | TGTGCCAGCAGTTTGTCAACAGGGGGACGGGAGACCCAGTACTTC
NA | TRBJ2-5 | TRBV3-1 | NA | CASSQDIDQETQYF | TGTGCCAGCAGCCAAGATATTGACCAAGAGACCCAGTACTTC
NA | TRBJ2-1 | TRBV20-1 | few | CSATLPPLYNEQFF | TGCAGTGCTACCCTCCCCCCCTTATACAATGAGCAGTTCTTC
NA | TRBJ1-6 | TRBV7-8 | NA | CASSLRAAASPLHF | TGTGCCAGCAGCTTAAGGGCAGCAGCTTCACCCCTCCACTTT
TRBD2 | TRBJ2-5 | TRBV9 | NA | CASSVGLAGGGETQYF | TGTGCCAGCAGCGTCGGACTAGCGGGAGGGGGGGAGACCCAGTACTTC
NA | TRBJ1-2 | TRBV5-1 | few | CASSLVERTGYTF | TGCGCCAGCAGCTTGGTGGAGCGGACTGGCTACACCTTC
NA | TRBJ2-7 | TRBV27 | few | CASSYLGDYEQYF | TGTGCCAGCAGTTATCTCGGGGACTACGAGCAGTACTTC
NA | TRBJ2-7 | TRBV15 | few | CATSRGGSYEQYF | TGTGCCACCAGCAGAGGGGGATCCTACGAGCAGTACTTC
NA | TRBJ1-2 | TRBV2 | few | CASRRTLANYGYTF | TGTGCCAGCAGACGGACCTTGGCTAACTATGGCTACACCTTC
NA | TRBJ1-1 | TRBV12-3/TRBV12-4 | NA | CASSPHQLLEAFF | TGTGCCAGCAGTCCACATCAGTTGCTTGAAGCTTTCTTT
NA | TRBJ2-3 | TRBV21-1 | few | CAGTGRTHTDTQYF | TGTGCCGGAACCGGGCGGACGCACACAGATACGCAGTATTTT
TRBD1 | TRBJ2-2 | TRBV6-1 | NA | CASRDRRNWNTGELFF | TGTGCCAGCCGGGACAGGAGGAATTGGAACACCGGGGAGCTGTTTTTT
TRBD1 | TRBJ1-1 | TRBV5-1 | NA | CASSQLQGSLVNTEAFF | TGCGCCAGCAGCCAGCTACAGGGGAGTTTGGTGAACACTGAAGCTTTCTTT
NA | TRBJ1-3 | TRBV5-6 | few | CASSFYGNTIYF | TGTGCCAGCAGCTTTTATGGAAACACCATATATTTT
TRBD1 | TRBJ2-2 | TRBV5-1 | few | CASSLEGTGISGELFF | TGCGCCAGCAGCTTGGAGGGGACAGGGATTTCCGGGGAGCTGTTTTTT
TRBD1 | TRBJ1-2 | TRBV4-1 | NA | CASRPPGQGVGYTF | TGCGCCAGCAGACCTCCGGGACAGGGGGTCGGCTACACCTTC
NA | TRBJ2-2 | TRBV5-1 | NA | CASSSWTVNTGELFF | TGCGCCAGCAGCTCCTGGACCGTGAACACCGGGGAGCTGTTTTTT
NA | TRBJ2-5 | TRBV24-1 | few | CATGGVGETQYF | TGTGCCACCGGAGGGGTAGGCGAGACCCAGTACTTC
TRBD2 | TRBJ2-3 | TRBV12-3/TRBV12-4 | few | CASTSLAGGPTETDTQYF | TGTGCCAGCACTTCTCTAGCGGGAGGGCCGACTGAGACAGATACGCAGTATTTT
NA | TRBJ2-5 | TRBV29-1 | few | CSGRRHQETQYF | TGCAGCGGAAGACGGCACCAAGAGACCCAGTACTTC
TRBD2 | TRBJ2-5 | TRBV25-1 | NA | CASSEGIAGLKETQYF | TGTGCCAGCAGTGAAGGAATAGCGGGACTAAAAGAGACCCAGTACTTC
TRBD2 | TRBJ2-1 | TRBV5-1 | NA | CASSRLAETRSDEQFF | TGCGCCAGCAGCCGACTAGCGGAGACACGTTCGGATGAGCAGTTCTTC
NA | TRBJ2-3 | TRBV6-5 | many | CASVADTQYF | TGTGCCAGCGTGGCAGATACGCAGTATTTT
NA | TRBJ1-5 | TRBV18 | NA | CASSPSINQPQHF | TGTGCCAGCTCACCCAGTATCAATCAGCCCCAGCATTTT
NA | TRBJ2-1 | TRBV20-1 | few | CSASRTPLGDEQFF | TGCAGTGCTAGCCGGACCCCCCTCGGCGATGAGCAGTTCTTC
TRBD1 | TRBJ2-7 | TRBV9 | NA | CASSSGTGWDYEQYF | TGTGCCAGCAGCTCAGGGACAGGGTGGGACTACGAGCAGTACTTC
NA | TRBJ1-1 | TRBV9 | few | CASSVGAGVTEAFF | TGTGCCAGCAGCGTAGGGGCAGGAGTCACTGAAGCTTTCTTT
TRBD1 | TRBJ1-5 | TRBV7-9 | NA | CASTRTGAGNQPQHF | TGTGCCAGCACGAGGACAGGGGCGGGCAATCAGCCCCAGCATTTT
NA | TRBJ2-1 | TRBV5-1 | many | CASSFVVSGEQFF | TGCGCCAGCAGCTTTGTAGTGTCGGGTGAGCAGTTCTTC
NA | TRBJ2-5 | TRBV12-3/TRBV12-4 | many | CASSMTGPQETQYF | TGTGCCAGCAGTATGACAGGACCCCAAGAGACCCAGTACTTC
TRBD1 | TRBJ1-2 | TRBV7-9 | few | CASMPGTGNHYGYTF | TGTGCCAGCATGCCCGGGACAGGAAATCACTATGGCTACACCTTC